This paragraph reports one TCR beta chain. These data come from a study of shared clonotypes between healthy human individuals. The assay was immunoSEQ multiplex PCR, and TCRdb's table has in-frame clones only and misses some. The data contain about a million clones, 77% of them singletons. Germline V gene sequence: CDR1 MNHEY, CDR2 SMNVEV (reference sequence). Trimming at V came to 6 bases and at J to 5 bases, leaving 10 bases not matched to a gene. This CDR3 comprises 15 residues. V and J are TRBV27 and TRBJ2-5; TRBD1 aligns across 9 bases. Specimen: memory CD4+ T cells from PBMCs. Described subset: CD45RA-negative fraction. This receptor was identified in a man younger than 35 in good health. Some clones in this sample may be carry-over from other donors' samples. The CDR3 is CASRGHGQGRETQYF. DNA for the CDR3: TGTGCCAGCAGGGGCCATGGACAGGGGAGGGAGACCCAGTACTTC.